The T cell receptor beta chain under discussion was sequenced for a study of T cells after yellow fever vaccination. Study-level background: Fractions of low cell number were prepared using SMART-Seq v4 Ultra Low Input.

Study-level results: Primary-vaccination clones mostly resurfaced post-booster (approximately 96% CD4, around 88% CD8).

The germline CDR1 and CDR2 sequences are DFQATT and SNEGSKA (reference sequence). This CDR3 has 15 residues. Trimming removed 3 bases from V and 0 bases from J, with 13 bases in between. Conversion of TCR transcripts into cDNA relied on 5'RACE template switching, which added a universal primer site and UMIs. MiXCR, applied by TCRdb to the 5' RACE reads, yields one record per CDR3 protein. The sample has approximately 340,000 distinct CDR3 sequences; roughly 8.7% are singletons. This clonotype has only a few counts. Its antigen is not identified. This rearrangement joins TRBV20-1 to TRBJ2-3, with a tentative D call TRBD2 (6 bases). Sample: PBMCs, taken on the day of the first yellow fever vaccination. The TCR comes from a man younger than 35 who received the YFV17D yellow fever vaccine. The CDR3 DNA is TGCAGTGCTAGTCGCGGGACGCCGAGCACAGATACGCAGTATTTT. Translated: CSASRGTPSTDTQYF.